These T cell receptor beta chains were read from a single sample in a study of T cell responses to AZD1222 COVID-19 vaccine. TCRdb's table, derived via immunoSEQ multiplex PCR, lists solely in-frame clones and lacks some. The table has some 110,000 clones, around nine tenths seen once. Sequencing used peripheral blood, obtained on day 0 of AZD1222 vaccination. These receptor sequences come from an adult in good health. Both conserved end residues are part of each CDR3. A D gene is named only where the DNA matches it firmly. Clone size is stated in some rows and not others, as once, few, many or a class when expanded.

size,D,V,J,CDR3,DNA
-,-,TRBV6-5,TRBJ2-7,CASSYSRGTYEQYF,TGTGCCAGCAGTTACTCCAGGGGAACCTACGAGCAGTACTTC
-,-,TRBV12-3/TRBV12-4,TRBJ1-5,CASKTGNQPQHF,TGTGCCAGCAAAACTGGGAATCAGCCCCAGCATTTT
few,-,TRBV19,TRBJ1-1,CASSAHSGNTEAFF,TGTGCCAGTAGCGCGCACTCCGGGAACACTGAAGCTTTCTTT
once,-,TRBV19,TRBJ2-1,CASSGDKRQFF,TGTGCCAGTAGTGGTGACAAGCGGCAGTTCTTC
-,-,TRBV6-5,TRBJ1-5,CASNEPAPNQPQHF,TGTGCCAGCAACGAACCTGCCCCCAATCAGCCCCAGCATTTT
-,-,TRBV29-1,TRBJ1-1,CSVAVIRDEAFF,TGCAGCGTAGCCGTCATCCGGGACGAAGCTTTCTTT
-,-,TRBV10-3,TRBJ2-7,CAISEIGEQYF,TGTGCCATCAGTGAAATCGGCGAGCAGTACTTC
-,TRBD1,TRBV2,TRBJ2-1,CASRSGGYEQFF,TGTGCCAGCAGGTCAGGGGGATATGAGCAGTTCTTC
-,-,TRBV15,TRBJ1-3,CATSSRVSGNTIYF,TGTGCCACCAGCAGCAGGGTCTCTGGAAACACCATATATTTT
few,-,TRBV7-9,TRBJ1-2,CATGSGAGYTF,TGTGCCACCGGGTCGGGAGCAGGCTACACCTTC
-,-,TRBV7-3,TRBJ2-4,CASSLTALLTSGHPQYF,TGTGCCAGCAGCTTAACCGCCCTCCTGACAAGCGGCCATCCCCAGTACTTC
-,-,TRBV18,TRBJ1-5,CASSLNGDGNQPQHF,TGTGCCAGCTCACTAAATGGGGACGGTAATCAGCCCCAGCATTTT
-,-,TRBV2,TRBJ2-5,CASSEAAGAETQYF,TGTGCCAGCAGTGAAGCGGCGGGCGCTGAGACCCAGTACTTC
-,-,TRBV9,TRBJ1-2,CASRQSGSAGYTF,TGTGCCAGCAGGCAGTCAGGGTCTGCTGGCTACACCTTC
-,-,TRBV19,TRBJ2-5,CASSRDFQETQYF,TGTGCCAGTAGCCGGGACTTCCAAGAGACCCAGTACTTC
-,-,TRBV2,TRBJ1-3,CASRVDGGLTGNTIYF,TGTGCCAGCAGGGTAGATGGAGGGTTGACTGGAAACACCATATATTTT
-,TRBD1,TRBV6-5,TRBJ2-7,CASLIDRGDYEQYF,TGTGCCAGCCTTATAGACAGGGGAGACTACGAGCAGTACTTC
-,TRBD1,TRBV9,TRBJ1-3,CASSVGTGLSGNTIYF,TGTGCCAGCAGCGTCGGGACAGGGCTCTCTGGAAACACCATATATTTT
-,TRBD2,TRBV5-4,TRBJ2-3,CASSFRREIYTDTQYF,TGTGCCAGCAGCTTCCGGCGGGAGATTTACACAGATACGCAGTATTTT
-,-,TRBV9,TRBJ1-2,CASTGTPTNYGYTF,TGTGCCAGCACGGGGACACCGACTAACTATGGCTACACCTTC
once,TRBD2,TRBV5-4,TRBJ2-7,CASSLPLAGSYEQYF,TGTGCCAGCAGCTTGCCACTAGCGGGGTCCTACGAGCAGTACTTC
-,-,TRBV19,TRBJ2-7,CASSIDLREQYF,TGTGCCAGTAGTATAGATCTCCGCGAGCAGTACTTC
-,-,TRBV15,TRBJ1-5,CATSGGGSGNQPQHF,TGTGCCACCAGCGGGGGGGGATCGGGCAATCAGCCCCAGCATTTT
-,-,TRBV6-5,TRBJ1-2,CASSPVGTDAYGYTF,TGTGCCAGCAGCCCCGTCGGAACAGATGCCTATGGCTACACCTTC
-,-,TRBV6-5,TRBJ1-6,CASRADSLGNSPLHF,TGTGCCAGCAGAGCTGACAGCCTGGGGAATTCACCCCTCCACTTT
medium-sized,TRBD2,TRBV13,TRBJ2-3,CASSQGLAGEASTDTQYF,TGTGCCAGCAGCCAGGGACTAGCGGGGGAAGCTAGCACAGATACGCAGTATTTT
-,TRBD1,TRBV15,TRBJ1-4,CATGAPGQGNEKLFF,TGTGCCACAGGCGCGCCCGGACAGGGGAATGAAAAACTGTTTTTT
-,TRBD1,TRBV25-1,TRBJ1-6,CASSVGTGRVDSPLHF,TGTGCCAGCAGTGTGGGGACAGGGAGGGTCGATTCACCCCTCCACTTT
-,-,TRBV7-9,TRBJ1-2,CASSPPTSYYGYTF,TGTGCCAGCAGCCCACCCACATCCTACTATGGCTACACCTTC
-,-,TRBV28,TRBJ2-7,CASRRTAGYEQYF,TGTGCCAGCAGAAGAACGGCGGGTTACGAGCAGTACTTC
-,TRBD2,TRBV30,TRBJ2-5,CAWHGLAGGGGETQYF,TGTGCCTGGCACGGACTAGCGGGGGGAGGTGGAGAGACCCAGTACTTC
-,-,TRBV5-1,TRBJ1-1,CASRQPGVGAEAFF,TGCGCCAGCAGACAACCAGGGGTAGGGGCTGAAGCTTTCTTT
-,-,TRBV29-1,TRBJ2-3,CSVDVVGATDTQYF,TGCAGCGTTGATGTAGTGGGGGCCACAGATACGCAGTATTTT
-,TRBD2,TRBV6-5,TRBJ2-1,CASRRGGASEQFF,TGTGCCAGCAGGCGCGGGGGGGCCAGTGAGCAGTTCTTC
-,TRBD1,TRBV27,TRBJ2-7,CASSLSRDRRFTSSYEQYF,TGTGCCAGCAGTTTATCGAGGGACAGGAGATTTACTAGCTCCTACGAGCAGTACTTC
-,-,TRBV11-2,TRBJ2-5,CASSYDVLRGAGTQYF,TGTGCCAGCAGCTATGACGTTTTAAGGGGGGCCGGGACCCAGTACTTC
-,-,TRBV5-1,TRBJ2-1,CASSLGVGGPGNEQFF,TGCGCCAGCAGCTTAGGTGTGGGGGGGCCAGGCAATGAGCAGTTCTTC
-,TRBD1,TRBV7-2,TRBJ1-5,CASSLVGTGALNQPQHF,TGTGCCAGCAGCTTAGTTGGGACAGGGGCCTTAAATCAGCCCCAGCATTTT
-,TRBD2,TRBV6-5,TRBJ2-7,CASSYSGGAGAYEQYF,TGTGCCAGCAGTTACTCGGGAGGGGCGGGCGCCTACGAGCAGTACTTC
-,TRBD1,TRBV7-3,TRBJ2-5,CASSTGTGDETQYF,TGTGCCAGCAGCACCGGGACAGGGGATGAGACCCAGTACTTC
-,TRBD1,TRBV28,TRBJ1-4,CASSLSVGQGLANEKLFF,TGTGCCAGCAGTTTATCGGTAGGACAGGGCCTAGCAAATGAAAAACTGTTTTTT